This T cell receptor beta chain is from a study of blood T cell repertoires in COVID-19. TCRdb keeps only in-frame clones here, not all; method: immunoSEQ multiplex PCR. The sample lists about 64,000 clones, approximately 80% occurring once. This TCR came from a man in his sixties with COVID-19, enrolled during active disease. Material for sequencing was peripheral blood.

The CDR3 bases are TGCGCCAGCAGTCCCCGGTTTGAGCAGTACTTC. Amino acid sequence: CASSPRFEQYF. The chain carries TRBV23-1 and TRBJ2-7, with D uncertain. TRBV23-1 is an ORF; its function is uncertain. CDR3 length equals 11 residues. V lost 4 bases and J 7 bases, leaving 8 bases between the germline ends.